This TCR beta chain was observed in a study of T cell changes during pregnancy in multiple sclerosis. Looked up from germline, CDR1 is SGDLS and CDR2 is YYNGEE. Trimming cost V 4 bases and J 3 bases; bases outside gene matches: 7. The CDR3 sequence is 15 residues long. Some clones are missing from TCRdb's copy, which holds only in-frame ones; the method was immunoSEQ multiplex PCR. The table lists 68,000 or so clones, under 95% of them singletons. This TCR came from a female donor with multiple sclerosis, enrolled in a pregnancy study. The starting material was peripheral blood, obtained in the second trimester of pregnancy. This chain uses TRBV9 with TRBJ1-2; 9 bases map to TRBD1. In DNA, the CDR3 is TGTGCCAGCAGCCCGCGGACAGGGGCGGACTATGGCTACACCTTC. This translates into CASSPRTGADYGYTF.